The text below deals with one TCR beta chain. In the source study's methods: The assay estimated nucleated cells by amplifying reference gene primers. The method was immunoSEQ multiplex PCR; TCRdb's version includes in-frame clones alone and lacks a portion of them. The DNA gave D and trimming, while V, J and clone size come from that table. The profile shows some 220,000 clones, 80% to 90% of them singletons. Looked up from germline, CDR1 is MNHEY and CDR2 is SVGEGT. The V segment lost 2 bases and the J segment 0 bases; nucleotides outside the gene matches: 4. The length of the CDR3 is 15 residues. This entry belongs to a study of blood T cell repertoires in COVID-19. Across the whole study: Samples of COVID-19 (acute and convalescent) were obtained from the United States, Italy and Spain.

The sequencing sample was made of peripheral blood. The chain has TRBV6-2 or TRBV6-3 and TRBJ2-7; TRBD2 agrees at 7 bases. The TCR was taken from a man between 50 and 59 years old with active or convalescent COVID-19. The CDR3 coding sequence is TGTGCCAGCAGTTACCCGGGAGGTAGCTCCTACGAGCAGTACGTC. Amino acid sequence: CASSYPGGSSYEQYV.